This record looks at one T cell receptor beta chain sequence and its context. The target antigen is unknown. The data stem from a study of PD-1 blockade in classical Hodgkin lymphoma. Study-level results: Diversity in CD4+ TCRs, unlike that measured in CD8+ TCRs, had risen significantly by C4D1.

The patients all showed relapse after autologous stem cell transplantation, while their brentuximab vedotin exposure varied. The CDR3 length is 15 residues. The germline V gene encodes CDR1 SGHTA and CDR2 FQGNSA. V gave up 2 bases and J gave up 5 bases, with 15 bases separating them. Profiling relied on immunoSEQ multiplex PCR, and the TCRdb table lists in-frame clones only, not all of them. The sample contains roughly 100,000 clones, approximately 90% of which appear only once. Sequenced material: peripheral blood mononuclear cells (PBMCs), taken before the second cycle of nivolumab. The TCR comes from a human donor with classical Hodgkin lymphoma. The chain uses TRBV7-2 and TRBJ1-2; a possible D gene is TRBD1 (5 bases). The CDR3 region is CASSLIIGAGYGYTF. CDR3 coding DNA: TGTGCCAGCAGCTTAATTATCGGGGCGGGATATGGCTACACCTTC.